What follows describes a single T cell receptor beta chain. Its antigen is currently unknown. Sequencing used immunoSEQ v3.0 at survey level. Profiling relied on immunoSEQ multiplex PCR, and the TCRdb table lists in-frame clones only, not all of them. Of about 12,000 clones listed, 88% are singletons. Losses at the gene ends were 6 bases for V and 0 bases for J; bases not matched to a gene: 2. The germline V gene has CDR1 SGHTA and CDR2 FQGNSA. The CDR3 is made up of 15 amino acids. This specimen comes from a study of long-term antiretroviral therapy in people with HIV. General study findings and limits: Information pertaining to ART adherence, viral resistance or therapeutic modifications was not obtained. After ART, diversity increased yet remained lower than transplant donor controls.

The genes are TRBV7-2 and TRBJ2-2; TRBD1 agrees at 9 bases. The sequence was obtained from a woman aged 40 to 50 with HIV. The sample was unsorted PBMCs, taken 2.1 years after starting antiretroviral therapy. The CDR3 DNA follows: TGTGCCAGCAGGCGACAGGGGGCGAACACCGGGGAGCTGTTTTTT. This codes for CASRRQGANTGELFF.